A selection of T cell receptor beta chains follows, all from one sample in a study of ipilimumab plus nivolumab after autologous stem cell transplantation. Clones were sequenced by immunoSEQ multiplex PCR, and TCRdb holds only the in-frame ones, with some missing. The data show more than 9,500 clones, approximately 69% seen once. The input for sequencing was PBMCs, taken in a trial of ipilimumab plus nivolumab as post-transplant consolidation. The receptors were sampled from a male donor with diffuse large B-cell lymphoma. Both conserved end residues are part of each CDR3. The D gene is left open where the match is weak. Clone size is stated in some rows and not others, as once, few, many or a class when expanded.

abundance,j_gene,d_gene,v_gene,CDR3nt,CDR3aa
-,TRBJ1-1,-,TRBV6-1,TGTGCCAGCAGCCCCCTCACAGGGATGAACACTGAAGCTTTCTTT,CASSPLTGMNTEAFF
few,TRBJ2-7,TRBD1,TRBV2,TGTGCCAGCAGTGAAGTTACGGCAGGGGGCGTCTACGAGCAGTACTTC,CASSEVTAGGVYEQYF
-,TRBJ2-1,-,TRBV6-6,TGTGCCAGCAGTTACTCGGAAGAGCAGTTCTTC,CASSYSEEQFF
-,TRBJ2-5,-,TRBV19,TGTGCCAGTAGTATAGTACACAGGAGGAAAGAGACCCAGTACTTC,CASSIVHRRKETQYF
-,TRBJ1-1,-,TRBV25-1,TGTGCCAGCAGCAAGGGGGTGAACACTGAAGCTTTCTTT,CASSKGVNTEAFF
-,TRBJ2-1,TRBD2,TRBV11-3,TGTGCCAGCAGCTTAGTACTAGCGGGTCCCCCCTACAATGAGCAGTTCTTC,CASSLVLAGPPYNEQFF
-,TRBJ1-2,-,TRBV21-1,TGTGCCAGCACCCTGACAGGGGGAGGCTTTTATGGCTACACCTTC,CASTLTGGGFYGYTF
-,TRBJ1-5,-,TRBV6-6,TGTGCCAGCAATTACGCGGGAGGAGTCAATCAGCCCCAGCATTTT,CASNYAGGVNQPQHF
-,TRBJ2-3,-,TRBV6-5,TGTGCCAGCACGGAGGGAGGCACAGATACGCAGTATTTT,CASTEGGTDTQYF
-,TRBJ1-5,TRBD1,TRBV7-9,TGTGCCAGCAGCCCGACAGGGCCTGGGCAGCCCCAGCATTTT,CASSPTGPGQPQHF
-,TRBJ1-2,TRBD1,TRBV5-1,TGCGCCAGCAGCTTGGACAGGGGGCGCGGGATCGATGGCTACACCTTC,CASSLDRGRGIDGYTF
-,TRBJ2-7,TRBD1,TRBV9,TGTGCCAGCAGCGTAGGAGGGACAGAAGAATACGAGCAGTACTTC,CASSVGGTEEYEQYF
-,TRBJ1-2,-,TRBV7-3,TGTGCCAGCAGCAAAACCCGGGTTCATGGCTACACCTTC,CASSKTRVHGYTF
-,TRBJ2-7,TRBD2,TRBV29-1,TGCAGCGCCTTGACTAGCTCCTCCTACGAGCAGTACTTC,CSALTSSSYEQYF
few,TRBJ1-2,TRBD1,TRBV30,TGTGCCTGGACAGGACAGGGAATCCACTATGGCTACACCTTC,CAWTGQGIHYGYTF
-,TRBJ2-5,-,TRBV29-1,TGCAGCCCTGAGGAGACCCAGTACTTC,CSPEETQYF
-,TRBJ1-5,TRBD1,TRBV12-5,TGTGCTAGTGGTTTGGTACGAACAGGGGGCCAGCCCCAGCATTTT,CASGLVRTGGQPQHF
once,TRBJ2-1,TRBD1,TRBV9,TGTGCCAGCAGCGCTCGGGACAGGAGCCACAATGAGCAGTTCTTC,CASSARDRSHNEQFF
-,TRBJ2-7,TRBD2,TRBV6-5,TGTGCCAGCAGTAGCGGGGAGGGAACGGAGGCGCAGTACTTC,CASSSGEGTEAQYF
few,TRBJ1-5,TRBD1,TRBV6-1,TGTGCCAGCAGGGTCCGGGACAGGGTTCATCAGCCCCAGCATTTT,CASRVRDRVHQPQHF
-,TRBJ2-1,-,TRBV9,TGTGCCAGCAGCCCACGGGCTTCCTCTAGCTCCTACAATGAGCAGTTCTTC,CASSPRASSSSYNEQFF
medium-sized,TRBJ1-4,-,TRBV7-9,TGTGCCAGCAGCTTAGGGACATCAGGGCTTGGATATGAAAAACTGTTTTTT,CASSLGTSGLGYEKLFF
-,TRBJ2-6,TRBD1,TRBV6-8,TGTGCCAGCAGTTACTCGAGGGGTTCGGGGACAGGGGGCTCTGGGGCCAACGTCCTGACTTTC,CASSYSRGSGTGGSGANVLTF
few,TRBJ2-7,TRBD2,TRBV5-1,TGCGCCAGCAGCCTAAGCGGGAGTGCTTCCTACGAGCAGTACTTC,CASSLSGSASYEQYF
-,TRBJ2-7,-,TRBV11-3,TGTGCCAGCAGCCCCCGGGACGGGTCCTACGAGCAGTACTTC,CASSPRDGSYEQYF
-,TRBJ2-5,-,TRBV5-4,TGTGCCAGCAGCTTTTTGGGAGAGCAGTACTTC,CASSFLGEQYF
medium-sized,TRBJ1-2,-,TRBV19,TGTGCCAGTAGTATCGCCTTCGGGAACTATGGCTACACCTTC,CASSIAFGNYGYTF
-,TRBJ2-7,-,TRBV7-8,TGTGCCAGCAGCCCCGGGACCGACTACTTTTACGAGCAGTACTTC,CASSPGTDYFYEQYF
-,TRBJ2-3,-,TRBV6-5,TGTGCCAGCAGTTACTCTGGCACAGATACGCAGTATTTT,CASSYSGTDTQYF
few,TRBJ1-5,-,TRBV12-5,TGTGCTAGTGCCGGGGGGGGATGGCAGCCCCAGCATTTT,CASAGGGWQPQHF
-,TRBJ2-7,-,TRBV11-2,TGTGCCAGCAGTGACGGGGCCATGGCCTACGAGCAGTACTTC,CASSDGAMAYEQYF
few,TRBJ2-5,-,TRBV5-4,TGTGCCAGCTCCTTCGGGGGCCGAGCAAACGCCCAGAAGTCTACCCAGTACTTC,CASSFGGRANAQKSTQYF
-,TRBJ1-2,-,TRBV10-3,TGTGCCATCAGTGAGTCGACTCCGTCCCATTTTAGGGCTAACTATGGCTACACCTTC,CAISESTPSHFRANYGYTF
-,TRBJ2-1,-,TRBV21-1,TGTGCCAGCAGCAAAGTCCAGGGACTCCTTTACAATGAGCAGTTCTTC,CASSKVQGLLYNEQFF
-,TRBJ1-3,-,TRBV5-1,TGCGCCAGCAGTTGGGGTGGGGATACCTCTGGAAACACCATATATTTT,CASSWGGDTSGNTIYF
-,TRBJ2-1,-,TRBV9,TGTGCCAGCAGCGGGGGAGCGTACATGTCCTACAATGAGCAGTTCTTC,CASSGGAYMSYNEQFF